This entry lists 13 T cell receptor beta chains sequenced from one sample in a study of T cells after yellow fever vaccination. Each CDR3 protein is one row after TCRdb ran MiXCR on the 5' RACE reads. The sample has fewer than 450,000 distinct CDR3 sequences, 7% to 10% seen once. Material: PBMCs, obtained roughly seven weeks after the first yellow fever vaccination. These receptor sequences come from a man aged 18 to 29 who received the YFV17D yellow fever vaccine.

The rearrangement links TRBV7-9 to TRBJ1-1, with D tentatively TRBD1 (5 bases). The CDR3 sequence is 12 residues long. The V gene lost 8 bases and the J gene lost 0 bases, with 7 bases spanning the gap. Germline V CDR1 and CDR2: SEHNR, FQNEAQ (reference sequence). Here the CDR3 reads CASGAVNTEAFF. CDR3 DNA: TGTGCCAGCGGGGCAGTGAACACTGAAGCTTTCTTT.

The genes are TRBV6-2 or TRBV6-3 and TRBJ2-5, with 8 bases aligning to TRBD2. The CDR3 is 15 amino acids. Germline V CDR1 and CDR2: MNHEY, SVGEGT. Germline trimming cut 6 bases from V and 3 bases from J; bases unmatched to any gene: 9. CDR3 nucleotides: TGTGCCAGCAGCCCCTTATGGCGGGGGGAAGAGACCCAGTACTTC. It yields the protein CASSPLWRGEETQYF.

This clonotype was detected a few times. The chain uses TRBV9 and TRBJ1-1; no clear D gene. V dropped 4 bases and J dropped 3 bases, with 10 bases sitting between them. Per the germline V gene, CDR1 is SGDLS and CDR2 is YYNGEE. The CDR3 has 13 residues. CDR3 nucleotides: TGTGCCAGCAGCATCAGCCAGGACACTGAAGCTTTCTTT. Translation: CASSISQDTEAFF.

This chain links TRBV18 with TRBJ2-1; D possibly corresponds to TRBD1 (6 bases). CDR3 length equals 15 residues. Germline V gene lookup returns CDR1 KGHSH and CDR2 LQKENI. V dropped 4 bases and J dropped 3 bases, with 13 bases sitting between them. DNA of the CDR3: TGTGCCAGCTCACAAAACACAGGGATCTACAATGAGCAGTTCTTC. Amino acid sequence: CASSQNTGIYNEQFF.

This chain connects TRBV2 to TRBJ2-7, with D perhaps matching TRBD1 (6 bases). The CDR3 sequence is 12 residues long. Germline V gene data show CDR1 as SNHLY and CDR2 as FYNNEI. V shed 4 bases and J shed 3 bases, with 7 bases lying between them. CDR3 residues: CASSGDNYEQYF. The CDR3 region has the DNA TGTGCCAGCAGTGGGGACAACTACGAGCAGTACTTC.

This clonotype occurred a few times. The chain couples TRBV12-3 or TRBV12-4 to TRBJ1-3, with no clear D. V lost 6 bases and J 8 bases, leaving 11 bases between the germline ends. The CDR3 covers 12 residues. The CDR3 is CASSYGGYTIYF. CDR3 in DNA: TGTGCCAGCAGCTACGGAGGCTACACCATATATTTT.

The chain uses TRBV12-3 or TRBV12-4 and TRBJ1-4, with unresolved D. CDR3 length: 14 residues. V lost 5 bases and J 6 bases, leaving 13 bases between the germline ends. The CDR3 is CASSLSPQDEKLFF. The CDR3 coding sequence is TGTGCCAGCAGTCTGAGCCCCCAAGATGAAAAACTGTTTTTT.

In its sample, this clonotype was seen many times. This rearrangement joins TRBV5-1 to TRBJ2-6; D possibly corresponds to TRBD1 (6 bases). Germline V gene lookup returns CDR1 SGHRS and CDR2 YFSETQ. V shed 7 bases and J shed 4 bases, with 12 bases lying between them. This CDR3 comprises 14 residues. This CDR3 reads CASRQAGGANVLTF. Written as DNA, the CDR3 is TGCGCCAGCCGACAGGCCGGCGGGGCCAACGTCCTGACTTTC. Using reference TRBV5-1 and TRBJ2-6 for the parts outside the CDR3, the full variable domain is KAGVTQTPRYLIKTRGQQVTLSCSPISGHRSVSWYQQTPGQGLQFLFEYFSETQRNKGNFPGRFSGRQFSNSRSEMNVSTLELGDSALYLCASRQAGGANVLTFGAGSRLTVL.

This chain connects TRBV12-3 or TRBV12-4 to TRBJ2-7; no reliable D call. Trimming cost V 4 bases and J 2 bases, with 9 bases left between them. The CDR3 totals 13 residues. For the CDR3, the DNA is TGTGCCAGCAGTTATGACACGGCCTACGAGCAGTACTTC. Protein: CASSYDTAYEQYF.

The chain couples TRBV11-2 to TRBJ2-1, with D possibly matching TRBD2 (6 bases). Germline CDR1 and CDR2: SGHAT and FQNNGV. The CDR3 contains 16 residues. The V and J ends lost 1 base and 5 bases respectively, with 15 bases between them. CDR3 sequence (DNA): TGTGCCAGCAGCTTAGTTACGGGGGACGGAGACAATGAGCAGTTCTTC. It is translated as CASSLVTGDGDNEQFF.

The rearrangement uses TRBV6-2 or TRBV6-3 and TRBJ2-2; D ambiguous. The length of the CDR3 is 14 residues. Germline CDR1 MNHEY, CDR2 SVGEGT. V lost 0 bases, J lost 6 bases, and 8 bases lay in between. CDR3: CASSYSISSGELFF. In DNA, the CDR3 is TGTGCCAGCAGTTACTCGATCTCTTCCGGGGAGCTGTTTTTT.

This clonotype was found a few times. The chain links TRBV6-1 to TRBJ2-5, with 10 bases identical to TRBD2. V lost 5 bases, J lost 5 bases, and 17 bases stayed unmatched. Germline V lookup: CDR1 MNHNS, CDR2 SASEGT. The CDR3 runs to 18 residues. Here the CDR3 DNA reads TGTGCCAGCAGTCCCTGGGTAGCGGGGGGCCAACAGGTGGAGACCCAGTACTTC. Amino acids: CASSPWVAGGQQVETQYF.

CDR3 region: CASSLRPGSNEQFF. The CDR3 nucleotides are TGTGCCAGCAGCTTAAGGCCAGGGTCCAATGAGCAGTTCTTC. The chain recombines TRBV7-3 with TRBJ2-1, with TRBD1 as a possible D gene (5 bases). The CDR3 spans 14 residues. The germline V and J ends were trimmed by 1 base and 6 bases, with 10 bases remaining between them. The V gene's germline CDR1 is SGHTA and CDR2 FQGTGA.